A single sample gave rise to the 14 T cell receptor beta chains below, sequenced in a study of beta chain features in type 1 diabetes. Study-wide points: Moderately but significantly shorter TCRB CDR3s were found in Type 1 diabetes patients in all four CD4+ subsets.

No antigen is known for these receptors. Reverse transcribing all isolated RNA meant expressed TCRB transcripts were sequenced. Assay used: immunoSEQ multiplex PCR; TCRdb lists only in-frame clones, some missing. The sample shows hundreds of thousands of clones, roughly 15% of them seen only once. Specimen: naive CD4+ T cells from blood. Source of these receptors: a man aged 18 to 29 with type 1 diabetes.

This clone occurred a few times. V and J are TRBV19 and TRBJ2-7; a possible D gene is TRBD2 (6 bases). The CDR3 length is 14 residues. Germline CDR1 and CDR2: LNHDA and SQIVND (reference sequence). The ends were cut back, 2 bases at V and 1 base at J, with 9 bases in the middle. For the CDR3, the DNA is TGTGCCAGTAGTATATGGAGGGATTCCTACGAGCAGTACTTC. Translation: CASSIWRDSYEQYF.

This clone was recorded a few times. The chain carries TRBV7-2 and TRBJ1-5; 8 nucleotides align to TRBD1. The CDR3 contains 14 residues. Germline lookup yields CDR1 SGHTA and CDR2 FQGNSA. The V and J ends lost 5 bases and 6 bases, in that order; junction bases with no gene match: 6. CDR3 DNA sequence: TGTGCCAGCAGCGCGGACAGGGCGGGTCAGCCCCAGCATTTT. This sequence encodes CASSADRAGQPQHF. Variable domain in full (rest from reference TRBV7-2 and TRBJ1-5): GAGVSQSPSNKVTEKGKDVELRCDPISGHTALYWYRQSLGQGLEFLIYFQGNSAPDKSGLPSDRFSAERTGGSVSTLTIQRTQQEDSAVYLCASSADRAGQPQHFGDGTRLSIL.

The J gene is TRBJ2-7, the V gene TRBV29-1; a weak D match, TRBD2 (6 bases). CDR3 length: 15 amino acids. The V end lost 7 bases, the J end lost 7 bases, and 26 bases lay between the germline ends. Germline V CDR1 and CDR2: SQVTM, ANQGSEA. The CDR3 spells CSAGVGLAGRKEQYF. The CDR3 DNA reads as TGCAGCGCCGGAGTTGGGCTGGCAGGGAGGAAAGAGCAGTACTTC.

Details on this clone: At one of its ends the junction is not consistent with the germline gene, which may arise from a read error. The chain is built from TRBV30 and TRBJ1-6, with a tentative D call TRBD1 (6 bases). CDR3 length: 16 residues. Per germline, CDR1 GTSNPN and CDR2 SVGIG (reference sequence). CDR3 protein: CAWSARDISSNSPLHF. As DNA, the CDR3 is TGTGCCTGGAGTGCAAGGGACATTTCCTCTAATTCACCCCTCCACTTT.

This clone was observed a handful of times. J is TRBJ2-7 and V is TRBV5-1; possibly TRBD2 for D (7 bases). The CDR3 totals 15 residues. V was clipped by 1 base and J by 2 bases, with 13 bases between them. Germline CDR1 reads SGHRS; CDR2 reads YFSETQ. CDR3 residues: CASSLTAGATYEQYF. In nucleotides, the CDR3 is TGCGCCAGCAGCTTGACGGCGGGGGCGACCTACGAGCAGTACTTC.

The chain recombines TRBV7-2 with TRBJ1-1, with 7 positions matching TRBD1. The CDR3 runs 14 residues. Germline loops: CDR1 SGHTA, CDR2 FQGNSA. V was clipped by 4 bases and J by 4 bases; unmatched bases: 6. Here the CDR3 DNA reads TGTGCCAGCAGCTCTCAGGGGGAGTCCACTGAAGCTTTCTTT. Its translation is CASSSQGESTEAFF.

The chain combines TRBV10-3 with TRBJ2-3; TRBD2 aligns across 13 bases. Germline assignment: CDR1 ENHRY and CDR2 SYGVKD. CDR3 length: 18 amino acids. Unmatched junction bases numbered 8, after V lost 5 bases and J lost 0 bases. As DNA, the CDR3 is TGTGCCATCAGTCGGACTAGCGGGGGCCCCACTAGCACAGATACGCAGTATTTT. Its translation is CAISRTSGGPTSTDTQYF.

The V gene is TRBV5-6, the J gene TRBJ2-5, with D unresolved. The J call is in doubt because the DNA end fits TRBJ2-7 better. Per the germline V gene, CDR1 is SGHDT and CDR2 is YYEEEE. The CDR3 extends over 16 amino acids. CDR3 in amino acids: CASSISQRRRQYEQYF. As DNA, the CDR3 is TGTGCCAGCAGCATAAGCCAGCGAAGAAGGCAGTACGAGCAGTACTTC.

This clone was counted a few times. The rearrangement joins TRBV11-3 to TRBJ2-1; possible D gene TRBD2, 7 bases. The CDR3 contains 17 residues. V was clipped by 1 base and J by 5 bases, with 18 bases between them. Germline V gene lookup returns CDR1 SGHNT and CDR2 YENEEA. CDR3 DNA: TGTGCCAGCAGCTTAGCGTCGACGGTGGGGGGGCACAATGAGCAGTTCTTC. Its translation is CASSLASTVGGHNEQFF.

The CDR3 is CASSSRGPGDTQYF. CDR3 in DNA: TGTGCCAGCAGTTCGAGGGGGCCAGGAGATACGCAGTATTTT. The rearrangement joins TRBV7-2 to TRBJ2-3, with TRBD1 matching over 7 bases. This CDR3 is 14 amino acids long. Germline CDR1 reads SGHTA; CDR2 reads FQGNSA. V trimming: 6 bases; J trimming: 5 bases; junction bases outside the gene matches: 8.

The table lists this clone with a few counts. The gene calls are TRBV29-1 and TRBJ2-3; the D gene is possibly TRBD2 (6 bases). Trimming removed 4 bases at V and 2 bases at J, with 13 bases between. Germline CDR1 SQVTM, CDR2 ANQGSEA. The CDR3 length is 14 residues. CDR3: CSVGVSGYTDTQYF. The CDR3 DNA is TGCAGCGTTGGTGTTAGCGGTTACACAGATACGCAGTATTTT.

In its sample, this clone was seen a few times. The V and J genes are TRBV30 and TRBJ2-1; weak D call: TRBD2 (6 bases). Germline V gene data show CDR1 as GTSNPN and CDR2 as SVGIG (reference sequence). The V end lost 3 bases, the J end lost 2 bases, and 17 bases lay between the germline ends. The length of the CDR3 is 16 residues. CDR3 amino acids: CAWRVLEGWAYNEQFF. CDR3 DNA sequence: TGTGCCTGGAGGGTTCTGGAGGGATGGGCCTACAATGAGCAGTTCTTC.

This clone was observed a handful of times. The sample contains more than one DNA sequence encoding this CDR3. The J gene is TRBJ2-1, the V gene TRBV20-1, with D possibly being TRBD1 (5 bases). CDR1 and CDR2 from the germline V gene are DFQATT and SNEGSKA (reference sequence). Trimming took 7 bases from V and 7 from J, leaving 8 bases between them. The length of the CDR3 is 10 residues. CDR3 in DNA: TGCAGTGTGGGGCGAAATGAGCAGTTCTTC. It yields the protein CSVGRNEQFF.

The V gene is TRBV11-2, the J gene TRBJ2-3, with a tentative D call TRBD2 (6 bases). This CDR3 has 15 amino acids. Germline V gene data show CDR1 as SGHAT and CDR2 as FQNNGV. The V and J ends lost 5 bases and 0 bases respectively, with 12 bases between them. DNA of the CDR3: TGTGCCAGCAGCCCCCGGGGGTTGAGCACAGATACGCAGTATTTT. Translation: CASSPRGLSTDTQYF.